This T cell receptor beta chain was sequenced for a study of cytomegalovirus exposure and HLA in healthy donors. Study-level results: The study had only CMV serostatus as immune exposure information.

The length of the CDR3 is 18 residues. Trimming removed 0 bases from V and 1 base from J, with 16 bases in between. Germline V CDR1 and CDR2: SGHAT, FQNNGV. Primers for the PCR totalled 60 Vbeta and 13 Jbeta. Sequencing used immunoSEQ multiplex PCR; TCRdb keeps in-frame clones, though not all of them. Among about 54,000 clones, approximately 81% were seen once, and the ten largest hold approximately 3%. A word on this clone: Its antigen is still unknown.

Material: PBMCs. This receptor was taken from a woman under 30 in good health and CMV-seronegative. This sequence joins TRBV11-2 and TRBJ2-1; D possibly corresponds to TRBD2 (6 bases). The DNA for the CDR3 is TGTGCCAGCAGCTTAGATTATGCGGCTAGCGCGTCCTACAATGAGCAGTTCTTC. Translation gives CASSLDYAASASYNEQFF.